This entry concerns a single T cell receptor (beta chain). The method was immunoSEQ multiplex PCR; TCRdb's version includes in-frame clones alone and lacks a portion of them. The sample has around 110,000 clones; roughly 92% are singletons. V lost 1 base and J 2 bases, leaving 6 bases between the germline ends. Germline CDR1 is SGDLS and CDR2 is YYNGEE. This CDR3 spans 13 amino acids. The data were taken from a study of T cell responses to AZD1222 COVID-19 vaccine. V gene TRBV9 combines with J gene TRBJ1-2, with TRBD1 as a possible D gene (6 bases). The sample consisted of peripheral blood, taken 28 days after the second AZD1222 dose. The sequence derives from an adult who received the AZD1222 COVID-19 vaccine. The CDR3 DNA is TGTGCCAGCAGCGTACAGGGGAACTATGGCTACACCTTC. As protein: CASSVQGNYGYTF.